The 2 T cell receptor beta chains given below trace back to one sample, sequenced in a study of shared clonotypes between healthy human individuals. Profiling relied on immunoSEQ multiplex PCR, and the TCRdb table lists in-frame clones only, not all of them. The sample consists of about 2.5 million clones, around 90% of them appearing once. Sequencing used naive CD4+ T cells from PBMCs. The subset denotes: CD45RA+ positively selected. The receptors here all came from a man younger than 30 in good health. Some clones in this sample may be carry-over from other donors' samples.

This sequence joins TRBV7-9 and TRBJ2-1; D is perhaps TRBD1 (5 bases). The germline V gene has CDR1 SEHNR and CDR2 FQNEAQ (reference sequence). Trimming pared 0 bases from V and 15 bases from J, leaving 18 bases between. The CDR3 contains 14 residues. CDR3 bases: TGTGCCAGCAGCTTAGCGGCCGTCCAGGGATGGTCGTTCTTC. Translating gives CASSLAAVQGWSFF.

V is TRBV30 and J is TRBJ1-4; D is perhaps TRBD1 (5 bases). The CDR3 contains 15 residues. V was cut by 2 bases and J by 5 bases, with 15 bases left in between. The germline CDR1 and CDR2 sequences are GTSNPN and SVGIG (reference sequence). The CDR3 loop reads CAWSLGPPGNEKLFF. The CDR3 DNA follows: TGTGCCTGGAGTTTGGGACCCCCCGGGAATGAAAAACTGTTTTTT.